Below are 22 T cell receptor beta chains sequenced from a single sample in a study of a mutant IDH1 vaccine in newly diagnosed glioma. Time point noted: week 5, during vaccination. Each dose of the vaccine consisted of 300 ug of mutant IDH1 20-mer peptide, with topical imiquimod. No antigen is known for these receptors. The repertoire was sequenced with immunoSEQ multiplex PCR; TCRdb's copy has only in-frame clones and lacks some. This repertoire shows tens of thousands of clones, around 81% found once; its top ten account for roughly 3.5%. The specimen was PBMCs, collected from a glioma patient whose treatment included an IDH1 peptide vaccine. Every receptor here comes from a man between 25 and 39 years old with glioma.

The chain couples TRBV28 to TRBJ1-4; D is uncertain. Germline CDR1 and CDR2: MDHEN and SYDVKM. The CDR3 is 11 amino acids. V lost 2 bases and J 14 bases, leaving 9 bases between the germline ends. CDR3 coding DNA: TGTGCCAGCAGTTTAACTAGGCGGCTGTTTTTT. Residues: CASSLTRRLFF. Drawing the rest from reference TRBV28 and TRBJ1-4, the complete variable domain is DVKVTQSSRYLVKRTGEKVFLECVQDMDHENMFWYRQDPGLGLRLIYFSYDVKMKEKGDIPEGYSVSREKKERFSLILESASTNQTSMYLCASSLTRRLFFGSGTQLSVL.

The chain combines TRBV25-1 with TRBJ1-4; D remains unclear. V was shortened by 5 bases and J by 8 bases, with 21 bases between the two germline ends. Germline V lookup: CDR1 MGHDK, CDR2 SYGVNS. CDR3 size: 16 residues. The CDR3 DNA is TGTGCCAGCAGTAGGGATAGAGGAAACGAACGGGAAAAACTGTTTTTT. Translated: CASSRDRGNEREKLFF.

CDR3 region: CASSQRTGGSLSGELFF. The CDR3 DNA is TGTGCCAGCAGCCAAAGAACAGGGGGCAGTCTTTCCGGGGAGCTGTTTTTT. This chain connects TRBV14 to TRBJ2-2, with TRBD1 identical over 9 bases. This CDR3 has 17 amino acids. The V segment lost 2 bases and the J segment 6 bases; nucleotides outside the gene matches: 10. CDR1 is SGHDN, CDR2 FVKESK, per germline.

The chain carries TRBV7-9 and TRBJ2-3, with TRBD1 as a possible D gene (6 bases). V was cut by 4 bases and J by 4 bases, with 21 bases left in between. Per the germline V gene, CDR1 is SEHNR and CDR2 is FQNEAQ (reference sequence). The CDR3 is 17 amino acids. The CDR3 DNA reads as TGTGCCAGCAGCTCAAAGGGGACATCTGGGTTGGCAGATACGCAGTATTTT. Its protein product is CASSSKGTSGLADTQYF.

V usage is TRBV19 and J usage is TRBJ2-1; D gene uncertain. With 3 bases removed from V and 0 bases from J, the gap between germline ends came to 18 bases. Per germline, CDR1 LNHDA and CDR2 SQIVND (reference sequence). The CDR3 sequence is 18 residues long. CDR3 protein: CASSIRSVRGSSYNEQFF. The CDR3 DNA sequence: TGTGCCAGTAGTATTAGGAGTGTTCGAGGAAGCTCCTACAATGAGCAGTTCTTC.

This clone appeared a few times. The CDR3: CASSTRDSNEQFF. The CDR3 bases are TGTGCCAGCAGCACCCGGGACAGCAATGAGCAGTTCTTC. V is TRBV7-9 and J is TRBJ2-1, with 7 bases that match TRBD1. CDR3 size: 13 residues. Germline-derived CDR1 and CDR2 are SEHNR and FQNEAQ (reference sequence). With V trimmed by 5 bases and J by 6 bases, 4 bases remained unmatched.

This clone came up once. The chain couples TRBV5-4 to TRBJ2-6; D gene uncertain. The germline V gene has CDR1 SGHNT and CDR2 YYREEE (reference sequence). The CDR3 is made up of 16 amino acids. The V end was cut by 3 bases, the J end by 1 base, with 11 bases between. In DNA form, the CDR3 reads TGTGCCAGCAGCTCATACCAGGCATCTGGGGCCAACGTCCTGACTTTC. Translation gives CASSSYQASGANVLTF. Full variable domain (missing parts from reference TRBV5-4 and TRBJ2-6): ETGVTQSPTHLIKTRGQQVTLRCSSQSGHNTVSWYQQALGQGPQFIFQYYREEENGRGNFPPRFSGLQFPNYSSELNVNALELDDSALYLCASSSYQASGANVLTFGAGSRLTVL.

The rearrangement links TRBV14 to TRBJ1-2, with 8 bases lining up with TRBD1. The junction had 9 bases not matched to a gene; V was cut back by 3 bases and J by 3 bases. CDR1 and CDR2 from the germline V gene are SGHDN and FVKESK. The CDR3 length is 16 residues. The CDR3 nucleotides read TGTGCCAGCAGCCACCCAAACCCACAGGGGGACTATGGCTACACCTTC. Amino acid sequence: CASSHPNPQGDYGYTF.

The chain joins TRBV18 to TRBJ2-7; 11 nucleotides line up with TRBD1. Unmatched junction bases numbered 8, after V lost 2 bases and J lost 2 bases. Germline values: CDR1 KGHSH, CDR2 LQKENI. This CDR3 has 17 amino acids. The CDR3 DNA follows: TGTGCCAGCTCACCAGCCTGGGGGACAGGGGGGGCCTACGAGCAGTACTTC. This sequence encodes CASSPAWGTGGAYEQYF.

This CDR3 reads CAISEYGQGRYGYTF. As DNA, the CDR3 is TGTGCCATCAGTGAGTATGGCCAAGGGAGGTATGGCTACACCTTC. The gene calls are TRBV10-3 and TRBJ1-2; D gene ambiguous. Germline V CDR1 and CDR2: ENHRY, SYGVKD. The V end was cut by 1 base, the J end by 5 bases, with 14 bases between. The CDR3 extends over 15 amino acids.

The rearrangement links TRBV7-9 to TRBJ2-3; D gene uncertain. V lost 11 bases and J 0 bases, leaving 12 bases between the germline ends. In germline, CDR1 is SEHNR, CDR2 FQNEAQ (reference sequence). The CDR3 is 13 amino acids. The CDR3 nucleotides are TGTGCCGCCATTGCGTCTAGCACAGATACGCAGTATTTT. As protein: CAAIASSTDTQYF.

The chain employs TRBV6-5 and TRBJ1-2, with TRBD1 identical over 10 bases. This CDR3 contains 15 residues. J lost 6 bases, V lost 2 bases, and 6 bases had no gene match. CDR1 is MNHEY and CDR2 is SVGAGI in the germline V gene. In DNA, the CDR3 is TGTGCCAGCAGTTACGCTTTTGGGACAGGGGATGGCTACACCTTC. Protein sequence: CASSYAFGTGDGYTF.

This clone occurred once. This chain uses TRBV6-1 with TRBJ2-7; perhaps TRBD1 as D (6 bases). This CDR3 comprises 14 residues. V was trimmed by 10 bases and J by 2 bases, leaving 18 bases between them. Germline CDR1 is MNHNS and CDR2 is SASEGT. As DNA, the CDR3 is TGTGCCATAGCATGGGCAGGGGTACCCTACGAGCAGTACTTC. Residues: CAIAWAGVPYEQYF.

The chain employs TRBV5-5 and TRBJ2-1, with 9 bases that match TRBD1. This CDR3 has 15 residues. The germline V gene encodes CDR1 SGHKS and CDR2 YYEKEE (reference sequence). V was pared by 4 bases and J by 1 base, with 3 bases of the junction left unmatched. CDR3 nucleotide sequence: TGTGCCAGCAGCGCTGGGACAGGGTCCTACAATGAGCAGTTCTTC. This gives the protein CASSAGTGSYNEQFF. The full variable domain, its missing parts supplied by reference TRBV5-5 and TRBJ2-1, is DAGVTQSPTHLIKTRGQQVTLRCSPISGHKSVSWYQQVLGQGPQFIFQYYEKEERGRGNFPDRFSARQFPNYSSELNVNALLLGDSALYLCASSAGTGSYNEQFFGPGTRLTVL.

This clone was recorded only once. The chain recombines TRBV9 with TRBJ1-1; no definite D call. Per the germline V gene, CDR1 is SGDLS and CDR2 is YYNGEE. The CDR3 is 12 residues long. V was clipped by 4 bases and J by 4 bases, with 8 bases between them. The CDR3 bases are TGTGCCAGCAGCCCCGGAATCACTGAAGCTTTCTTT. Translation gives CASSPGITEAFF.

The chain recombines TRBV6-6 with TRBJ2-7; maybe TRBD2 (5 bases). Germline CDR1 is MNHNY and CDR2 is SVGAGI (reference sequence). V shed 5 bases and J shed 3 bases, with 14 bases lying between them. The CDR3 loop spans 14 amino acids. In DNA form, the CDR3 reads TGTGCCAGCAGTACCGCGGGCTCGTTCTACGAGCAGTACTTC. It yields the protein CASSTAGSFYEQYF.

The chain has TRBV5-8 and TRBJ2-7; the D is unclear. Germline V CDR1 and CDR2: SGHTS, YDEGEE. Trimming took off 2 bases at V and 4 bases at J, with 7 bases between the two ends. This CDR3 has 12 residues. DNA of the CDR3: TGTGCCAGCAGCTTTTCACGGTACGAGCAGTACTTC. Its translation is CASSFSRYEQYF.

The rearrangement uses TRBV25-1 and TRBJ1-6; no reliable D call. The germline V gene has CDR1 MGHDK and CDR2 SYGVNS. V lost 6 bases, J lost 6 bases, and 6 bases lay in between. This CDR3 comprises 12 residues. The CDR3 nucleotides read TGTGCCAGCAGCGGTAGTAATTCACCCCTCCACTTT. Amino acids: CASSGSNSPLHF.

In this sample, this clone turned up once. This chain connects TRBV7-9 to TRBJ2-5, with unresolved D. CDR3 length: 14 residues. Trimming removed 2 bases at V and 3 bases at J, with 10 bases between. CDR1 and CDR2 (germline): SEHNR, FQNEAQ (reference sequence). CDR3 loop: CASSLSGSKETQYF. The CDR3 DNA sequence: TGTGCCAGCAGCTTAAGTGGCAGTAAAGAGACCCAGTACTTC. Using reference TRBV7-9 and TRBJ2-5 for the parts outside the CDR3, the full variable domain is DTGVSQNPRHKITKRGQNVTFRCDPISEHNRLYWYRQTLGQGPEFLTYFQNEAQLEKSRLLSDRFSAERPKGSFSTLEIQRTEQGDSAMYLCASSLSGSKETQYFGPGTRLLVL.

The CDR3 sequence: CASTVQQGAAETQYF. CDR3 in DNA: TGTGCCAGCACCGTCCAACAGGGGGCGGCGGAGACCCAGTACTTC. This chain joins TRBV2 and TRBJ2-5, with 9 nucleotides matching TRBD1. CDR1 SNHLY and CDR2 FYNNEI come from the germline V gene. The trim removed 7 bases at V and 5 bases at J, leaving 11 bases unmatched. The CDR3 runs 15 residues.

The chain employs TRBV18 and TRBJ2-7; 8 bases align to TRBD1. The V gene's germline CDR1 is KGHSH and CDR2 LQKENI. The CDR3 is 13 residues long. V shed 2 bases and J 12 bases; nucleotides not matched to a gene: 9. CDR3 region: CASSPGQGTFGYF. As DNA, the CDR3 is TGTGCCAGCTCACCAGGACAGGGAACATTCGGGTACTTC.

The rearrangement joins TRBV6-1 to TRBJ2-7, with TRBD1 matching 7 bases. In germline, CDR1 is MNHNS, CDR2 SASEGT. Losses at the gene ends were 4 bases for V and 5 bases for J; bases not matched to a gene: 11. This CDR3 has 15 amino acids. The chain's CDR3 is CASSVPTGWEDEQYF. The CDR3 nucleotides read TGTGCCAGCAGTGTACCGACAGGGTGGGAAGACGAGCAGTACTTC.